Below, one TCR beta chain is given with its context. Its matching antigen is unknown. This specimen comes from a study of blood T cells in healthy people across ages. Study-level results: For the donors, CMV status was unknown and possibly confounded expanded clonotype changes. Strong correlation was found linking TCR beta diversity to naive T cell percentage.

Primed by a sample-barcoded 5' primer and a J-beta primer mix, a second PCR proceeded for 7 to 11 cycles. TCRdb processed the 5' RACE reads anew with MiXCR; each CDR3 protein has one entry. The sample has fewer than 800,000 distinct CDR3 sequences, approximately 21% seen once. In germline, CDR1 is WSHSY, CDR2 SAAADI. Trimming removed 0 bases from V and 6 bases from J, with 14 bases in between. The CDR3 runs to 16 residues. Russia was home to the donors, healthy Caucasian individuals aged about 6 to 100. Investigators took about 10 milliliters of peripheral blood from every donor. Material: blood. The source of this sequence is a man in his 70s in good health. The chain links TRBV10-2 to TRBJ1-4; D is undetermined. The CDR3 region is CASSESSTVKDEKLFF. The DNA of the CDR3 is TGCGCCAGCAGTGAGTCGAGTACAGTAAAAGATGAAAAACTGTTTTTT.